This T cell receptor beta chain emerged from a study of cytomegalovirus exposure and HLA in healthy donors. Turning to the study itself: Researchers previously reported finding about 110 million unique TCR beta sequences from approximately 190 million T cells. Notes on the study in general: Per a later analysis, 15,000 to 20,000 TCR beta sequences showed association with HLA alleles at 0.05 false discovery rate.

Looked up from germline, CDR1 is MGHDK and CDR2 is SYGVNS. V was clipped by 2 bases and J by 8 bases; unmatched bases: 8. The CDR3 spans 14 residues. As for this clone: Its antigen is unknown.

The PCR contained 60 Vbeta and 13 Jbeta primers. The table came from immunoSEQ multiplex PCR; TCRdb's copy has only in-frame clones and leaves some out. The table lists approximately 190,000 clones, almost 85% of them singletons. The receptor was isolated from a boy aged 10-17 years in good health and CMV-seronegative. Sequencing input: PBMCs. The V and J genes are TRBV25-1 and TRBJ1-2, with 7 bases aligning to TRBD1. The CDR3 sequence: CASSELQGVGGYTF. DNA of the CDR3: TGTGCCAGCAGTGAACTTCAGGGGGTCGGGGGCTACACCTTC.